This T cell receptor (beta chain) was documented in a study of shared clonotypes between healthy human individuals. Background on the study: The people who gave samples were a couple of women and a few men aged 18 to 49.

Whole-study results and caveats: The rarefaction results pointed to incomplete sorted-subset sequencing despite large depth.

Trimming shortened V by 4 bases and J by 4 bases, and 14 bases separated the two germline ends. Germline V gene data show CDR1 as MNHNS and CDR2 as SASEGT. The CDR3 sequence is 14 residues long. Healthy and HIV-negative, the adult donors had no recent acute infections or vaccinations. TCRdb's copy holds only in-frame clones and misses some; the assay was immunoSEQ multiplex PCR. The sample contains about 2.4 million clones, 93% of which appear only once. With respect to this clone: Its antigen is still unknown.

The clonotype comes from a young man in good health. Some clones in this sample may be carry-over from other donors' samples. This chain links TRBV6-1 with TRBJ2-7; D might be TRBD1 (6 bases). The sequenced sample consisted of naive CD4+ T cells from PBMCs. The subset denotes: CD45RA+ positively selected. CDR3 loop: CASSGGQLVYEQYF. The CDR3 DNA sequence: TGTGCCAGCAGTGGCGGACAGTTGGTTTACGAGCAGTACTTC.